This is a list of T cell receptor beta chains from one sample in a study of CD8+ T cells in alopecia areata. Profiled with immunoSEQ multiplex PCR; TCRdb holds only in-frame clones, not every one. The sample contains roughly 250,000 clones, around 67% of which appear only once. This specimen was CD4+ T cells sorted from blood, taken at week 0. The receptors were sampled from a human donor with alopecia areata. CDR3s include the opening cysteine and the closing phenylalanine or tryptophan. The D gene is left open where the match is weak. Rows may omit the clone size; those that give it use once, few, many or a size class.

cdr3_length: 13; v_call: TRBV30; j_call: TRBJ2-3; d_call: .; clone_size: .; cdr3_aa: CAWSALRGDTQYF; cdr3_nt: TGTGCCTGGAGTGCGCTCCGGGGAGATACGCAGTATTTT
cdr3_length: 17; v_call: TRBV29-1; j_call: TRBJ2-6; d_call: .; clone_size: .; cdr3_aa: CSVEERQGLAGANVLTF; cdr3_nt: TGCAGCGTTGAAGAAAGGCAGGGGCTAGCTGGGGCCAACGTCCTGACTTTC
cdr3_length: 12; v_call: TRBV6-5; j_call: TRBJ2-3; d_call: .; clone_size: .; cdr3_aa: CASNPSGDTQYF; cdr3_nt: TGTGCCAGCAATCCCTCCGGGGATACGCAGTATTTT
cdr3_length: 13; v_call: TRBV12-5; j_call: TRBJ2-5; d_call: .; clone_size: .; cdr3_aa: CASGLVLGETQYF; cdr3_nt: TGTGCTAGTGGTTTGGTACTGGGAGAGACCCAGTACTTC
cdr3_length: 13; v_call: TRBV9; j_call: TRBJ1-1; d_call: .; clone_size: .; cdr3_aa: CASRRGENTEAFF; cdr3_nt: TGTGCCAGCAGACGGGGGGAGAACACTGAAGCTTTCTTT
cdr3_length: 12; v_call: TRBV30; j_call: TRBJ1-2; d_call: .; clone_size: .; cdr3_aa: CASEGSPHGYTF; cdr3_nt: TGTGCCTCCGAGGGCTCACCTCATGGCTACACCTTC
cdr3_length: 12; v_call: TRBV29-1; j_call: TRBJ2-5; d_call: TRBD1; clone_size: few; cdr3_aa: CSGLTGGETQYF; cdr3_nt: TGCAGCGGTCTAACAGGGGGAGAGACCCAGTACTTC
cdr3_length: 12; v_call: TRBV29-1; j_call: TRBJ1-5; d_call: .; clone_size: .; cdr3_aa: CSVDSGGDAQHF; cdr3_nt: TGCAGCGTTGATAGTGGAGGGGACGCCCAGCATTTT
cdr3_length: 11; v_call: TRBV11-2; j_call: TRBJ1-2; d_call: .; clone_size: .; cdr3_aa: CASSLGGEHTF; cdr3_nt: TGTGCCAGCAGCTTAGGAGGGGAACACACCTTC
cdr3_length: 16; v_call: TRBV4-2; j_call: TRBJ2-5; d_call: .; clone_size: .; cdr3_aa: CASSQGSAGERETQYF; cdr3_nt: TGTGCCAGCAGCCAAGGCTCGGCAGGGGAGAGGGAGACCCAGTACTTC
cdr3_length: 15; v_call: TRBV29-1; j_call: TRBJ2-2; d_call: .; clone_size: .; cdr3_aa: CSVDRGGSNTGELFF; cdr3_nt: TGCAGCGTTGATAGAGGGGGTTCGAACACCGGGGAGCTGTTTTTT
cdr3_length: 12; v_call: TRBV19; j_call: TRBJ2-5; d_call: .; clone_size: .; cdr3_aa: CASSMFGETQYF; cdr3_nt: TGTGCCAGTAGTATGTTTGGAGAGACCCAGTACTTC
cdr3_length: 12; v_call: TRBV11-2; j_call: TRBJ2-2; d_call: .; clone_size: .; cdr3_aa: CASNHDTGELFF; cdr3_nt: TGTGCCAGCAACCACGACACCGGGGAGCTGTTTTTT
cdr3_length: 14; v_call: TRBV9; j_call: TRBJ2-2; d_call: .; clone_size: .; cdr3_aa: CASSLGPNTGELFF; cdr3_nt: TGTGCCAGCTCACTGGGCCCGAACACCGGGGAGCTGTTTTTT
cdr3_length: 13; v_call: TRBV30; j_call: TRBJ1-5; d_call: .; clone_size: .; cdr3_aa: CAWSKDMGQPQHF; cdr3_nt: TGTGCCTGGAGCAAGGATATGGGTCAGCCCCAGCATTTT
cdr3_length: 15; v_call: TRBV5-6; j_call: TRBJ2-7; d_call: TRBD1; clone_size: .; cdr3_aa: CASSETWTGGYEQYF; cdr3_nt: TGTGCCAGCAGCGAGACCTGGACAGGGGGCTACGAGCAGTACTTC
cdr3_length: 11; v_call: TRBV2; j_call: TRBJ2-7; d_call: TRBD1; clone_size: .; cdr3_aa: CASTFRDRAYF; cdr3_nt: TGTGCCAGCACGTTCCGCGACAGGGCGTACTTC
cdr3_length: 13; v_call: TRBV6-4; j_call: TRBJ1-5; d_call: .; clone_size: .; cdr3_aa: CASSPMGNQPQHF; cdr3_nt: TGTGCCAGCAGTCCCATGGGCAATCAGCCCCAGCATTTT
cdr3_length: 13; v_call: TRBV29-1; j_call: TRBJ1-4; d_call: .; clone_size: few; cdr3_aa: CSVDGGENEKLFF; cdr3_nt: TGCAGCGTTGACGGGGGGGAAAATGAAAAACTGTTTTTT
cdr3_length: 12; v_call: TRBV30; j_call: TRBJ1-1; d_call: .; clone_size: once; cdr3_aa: CAWSDGWLEAFF; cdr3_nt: TGTGCCTGGAGTGATGGTTGGCTTGAAGCTTTCTTT
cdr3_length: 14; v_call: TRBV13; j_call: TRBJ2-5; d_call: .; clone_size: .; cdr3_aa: CASSFLGGQETQYF; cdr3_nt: TGTGCCAGCAGCTTTTTGGGCGGGCAAGAGACCCAGTACTTC
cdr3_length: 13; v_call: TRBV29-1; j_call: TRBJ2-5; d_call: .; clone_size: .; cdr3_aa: CSVTYRVWETQYF; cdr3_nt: TGCAGCGTGACTTACAGGGTTTGGGAGACCCAGTACTTC
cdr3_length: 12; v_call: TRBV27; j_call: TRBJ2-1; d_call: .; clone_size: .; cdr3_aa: CASSLNYNEQFF; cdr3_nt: TGTGCCAGCAGTTTAAACTACAATGAGCAGTTCTTC
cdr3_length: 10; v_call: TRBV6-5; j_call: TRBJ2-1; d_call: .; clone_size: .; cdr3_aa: CASSYDEQFF; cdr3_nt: TGTGCCAGCAGTTATGACGAGCAGTTCTTC
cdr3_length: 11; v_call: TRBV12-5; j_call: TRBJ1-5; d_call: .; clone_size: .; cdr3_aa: CASGSVSTQHF; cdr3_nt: TGTGCTAGTGGTTCTGTCTCAACCCAGCATTTT
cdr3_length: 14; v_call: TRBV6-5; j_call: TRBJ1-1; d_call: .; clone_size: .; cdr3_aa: CASTPPGLNTEAFF; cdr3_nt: TGTGCCAGCACTCCCCCGGGACTTAACACTGAAGCTTTCTTT
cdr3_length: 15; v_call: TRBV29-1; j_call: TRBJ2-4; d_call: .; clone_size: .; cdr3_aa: CSVVSGPLAKNIQYF; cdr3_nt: TGCAGCGTTGTAAGTGGACCATTAGCCAAAAACATTCAGTACTTC
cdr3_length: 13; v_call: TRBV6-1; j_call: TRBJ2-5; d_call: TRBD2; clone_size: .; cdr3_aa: CASSPRLAETQYF; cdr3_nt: TGTGCCAGCAGTCCGCGACTAGCGGAGACCCAGTACTTC
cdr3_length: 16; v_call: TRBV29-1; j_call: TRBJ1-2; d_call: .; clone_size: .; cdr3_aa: CSVEKRGSGSNYGYTF; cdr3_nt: TGCAGCGTTGAAAAGCGTGGATCAGGGTCGAACTATGGCTACACCTTC
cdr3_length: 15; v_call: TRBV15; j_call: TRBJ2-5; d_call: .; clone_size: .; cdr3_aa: CATSRVGSAKETQYF; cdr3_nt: TGTGCCACCAGCAGAGTAGGGAGTGCCAAAGAGACCCAGTACTTC
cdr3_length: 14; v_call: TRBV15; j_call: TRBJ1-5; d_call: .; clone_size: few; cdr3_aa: CATSKPGLMQPQHF; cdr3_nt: TGTGCCACCAGCAAGCCGGGGTTAATGCAGCCCCAGCATTTT
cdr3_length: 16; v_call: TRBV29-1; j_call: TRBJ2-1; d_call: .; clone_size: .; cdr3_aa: CSVEPRGRFEYNEQFF; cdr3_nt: TGCAGCGTTGAACCCCGGGGGCGGTTCGAATACAATGAGCAGTTCTTC